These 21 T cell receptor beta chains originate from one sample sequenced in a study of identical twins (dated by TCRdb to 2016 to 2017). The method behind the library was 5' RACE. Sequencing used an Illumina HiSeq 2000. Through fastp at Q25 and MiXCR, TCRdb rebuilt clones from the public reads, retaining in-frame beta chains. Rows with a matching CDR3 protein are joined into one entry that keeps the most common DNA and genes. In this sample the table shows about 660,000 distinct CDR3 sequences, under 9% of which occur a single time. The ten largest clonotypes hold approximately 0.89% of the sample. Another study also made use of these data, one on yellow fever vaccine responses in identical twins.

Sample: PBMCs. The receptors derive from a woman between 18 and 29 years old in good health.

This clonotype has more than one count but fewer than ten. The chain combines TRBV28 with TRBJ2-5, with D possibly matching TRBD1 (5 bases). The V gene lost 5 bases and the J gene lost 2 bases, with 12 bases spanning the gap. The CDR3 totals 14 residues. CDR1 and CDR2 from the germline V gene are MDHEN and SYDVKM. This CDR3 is CASSPLTAQETQYF. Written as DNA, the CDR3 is TGTGCCAGCAGTCCCCTGACAGCGCAAGAGACCCAGTACTTC. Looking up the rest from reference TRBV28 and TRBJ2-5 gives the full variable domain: DVKVTQSSRYLVKRTGEKVFLECVQDMDHENMFWYRQDPGLGLRLIYFSYDVKMKEKGDIPEGYSVSREKKERFSLILESASTNQTSMYLCASSPLTAQETQYFGPGTRLLVL.

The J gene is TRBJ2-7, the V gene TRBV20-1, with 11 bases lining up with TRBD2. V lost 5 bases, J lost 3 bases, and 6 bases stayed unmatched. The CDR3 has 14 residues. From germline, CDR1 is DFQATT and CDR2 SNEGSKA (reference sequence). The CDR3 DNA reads TGCAGTGCTTCGGGACTAGCGGTAAGCTACGAGCAGTACTTC. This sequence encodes CSASGLAVSYEQYF.

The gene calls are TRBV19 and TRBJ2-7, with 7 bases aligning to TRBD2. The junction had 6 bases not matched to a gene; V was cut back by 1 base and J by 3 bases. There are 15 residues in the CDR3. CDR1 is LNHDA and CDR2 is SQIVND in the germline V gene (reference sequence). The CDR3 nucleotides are TGTGCCAGTAGTATAGGCGGGGGAGGAGGCTACGAGCAGTACTTC. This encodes CASSIGGGGGYEQYF.

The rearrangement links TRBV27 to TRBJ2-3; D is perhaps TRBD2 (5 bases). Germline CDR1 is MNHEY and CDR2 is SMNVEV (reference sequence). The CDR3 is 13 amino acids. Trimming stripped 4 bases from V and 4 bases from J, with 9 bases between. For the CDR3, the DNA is TGTGCCAGCAGTTCTCAGGAGGCAGATACGCAGTATTTT. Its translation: CASSSQEADTQYF.

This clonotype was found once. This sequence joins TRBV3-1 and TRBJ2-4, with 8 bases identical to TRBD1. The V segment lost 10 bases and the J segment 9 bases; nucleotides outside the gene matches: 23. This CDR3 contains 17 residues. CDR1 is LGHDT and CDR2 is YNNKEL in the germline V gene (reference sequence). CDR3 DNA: TGTGCCACCACCCAAGATAGCCAGGGGGCGCGAGAGGGCATTCAGTACTTC. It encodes CATTQDSQGAREGIQYF. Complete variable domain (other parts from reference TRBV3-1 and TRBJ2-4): DTAVSQTPKYLVTQMGNDKSIKCEQNLGHDTMYWYKQDSKKFLKIMFSYNNKELIINETVPNRFSPKSPDKAHLNLHINSLELGDSAVYFCATTQDSQGAREGIQYFGAGTRLSVL.

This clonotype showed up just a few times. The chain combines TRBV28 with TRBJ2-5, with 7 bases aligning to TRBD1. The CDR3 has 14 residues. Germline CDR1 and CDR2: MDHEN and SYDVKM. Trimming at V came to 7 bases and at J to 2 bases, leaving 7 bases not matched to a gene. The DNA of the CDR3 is TGTGCCAGCAACCCCAGGGGGATACAAGAGACCCAGTACTTC. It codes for CASNPRGIQETQYF.

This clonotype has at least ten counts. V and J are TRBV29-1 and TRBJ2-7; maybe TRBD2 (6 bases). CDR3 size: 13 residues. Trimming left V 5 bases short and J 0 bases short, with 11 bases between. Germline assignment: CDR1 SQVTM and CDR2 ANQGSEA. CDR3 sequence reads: CSVLLDYSYEQYF. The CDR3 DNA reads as TGCAGCGTTTTATTGGACTACTCCTACGAGCAGTACTTC.

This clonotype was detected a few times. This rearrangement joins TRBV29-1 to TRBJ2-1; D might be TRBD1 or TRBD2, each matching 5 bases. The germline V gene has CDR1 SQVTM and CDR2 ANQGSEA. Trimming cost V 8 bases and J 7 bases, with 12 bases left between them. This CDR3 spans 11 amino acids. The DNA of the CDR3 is TGCAGCCCAACCTGGGGGAATGAGCAGTTCTTC. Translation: CSPTWGNEQFF.

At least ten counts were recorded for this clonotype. CDR3 nucleotides: TGCAGCGCGGCGAACACCGGGGAGCTGTTTTTT. This codes for CSAANTGELFF. V is TRBV29-1 and J is TRBJ2-2; D uncertain. V dropped 7 bases and J dropped 0 bases, with 3 bases sitting between them. Germline V gene sequence: CDR1 SQVTM, CDR2 ANQGSEA. CDR3 length equals 11 residues.

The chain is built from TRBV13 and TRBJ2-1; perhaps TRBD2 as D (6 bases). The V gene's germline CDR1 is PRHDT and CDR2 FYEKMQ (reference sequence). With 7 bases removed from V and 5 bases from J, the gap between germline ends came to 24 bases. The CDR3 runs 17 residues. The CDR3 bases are TGTGCCAGCAAAAAAAACATGGGGGGAGTTAAACACAATGAGCAGTTCTTC. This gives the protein CASKKNMGGVKHNEQFF.

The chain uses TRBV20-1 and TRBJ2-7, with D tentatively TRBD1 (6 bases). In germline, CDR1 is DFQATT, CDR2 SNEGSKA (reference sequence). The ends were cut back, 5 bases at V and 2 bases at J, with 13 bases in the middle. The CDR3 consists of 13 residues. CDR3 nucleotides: TGCAGTGCTCGAGGACAGCCCACCTACGAGCAGTACTTC. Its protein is CSARGQPTYEQYF.

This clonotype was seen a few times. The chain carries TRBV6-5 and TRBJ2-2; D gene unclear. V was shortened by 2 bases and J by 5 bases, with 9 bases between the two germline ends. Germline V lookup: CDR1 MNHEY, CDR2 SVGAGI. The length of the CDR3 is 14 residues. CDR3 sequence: CASSYGKITGELFF. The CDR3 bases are TGTGCCAGCAGTTACGGCAAGATTACCGGGGAGCTGTTTTTT.

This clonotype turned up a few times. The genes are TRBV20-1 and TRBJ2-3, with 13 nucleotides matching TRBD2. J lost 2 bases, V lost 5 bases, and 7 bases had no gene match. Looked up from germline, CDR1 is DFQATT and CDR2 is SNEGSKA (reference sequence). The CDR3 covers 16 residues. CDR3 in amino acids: CSAPRTSGGHTDTQYF. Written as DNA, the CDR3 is TGCAGTGCTCCACGGACTAGCGGGGGCCACACAGATACGCAGTATTTT.

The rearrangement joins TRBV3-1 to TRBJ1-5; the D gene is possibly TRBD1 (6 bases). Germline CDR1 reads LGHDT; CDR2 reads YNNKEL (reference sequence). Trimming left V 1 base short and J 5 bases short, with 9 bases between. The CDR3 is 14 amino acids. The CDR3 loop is CASSQVGAYQPQHF. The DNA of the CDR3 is TGTGCCAGCAGCCAAGTGGGGGCCTATCAGCCCCAGCATTTT.

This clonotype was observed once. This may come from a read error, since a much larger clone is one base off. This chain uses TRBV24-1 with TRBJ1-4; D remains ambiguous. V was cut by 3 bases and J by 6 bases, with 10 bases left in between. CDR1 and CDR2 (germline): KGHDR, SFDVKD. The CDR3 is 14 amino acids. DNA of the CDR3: TGTGCCACCAGTGATCCCGAGACGGATGAAAAACTGTTTTTT. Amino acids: CATSDPETDEKLFF.

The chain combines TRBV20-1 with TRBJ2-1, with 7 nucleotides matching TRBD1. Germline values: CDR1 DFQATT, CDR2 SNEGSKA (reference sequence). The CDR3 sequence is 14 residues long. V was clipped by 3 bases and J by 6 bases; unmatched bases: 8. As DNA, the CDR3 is TGCAGTGCTAGTAGGACAGGAGTCTCCAATGAGCAGTTCTTC. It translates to CSASRTGVSNEQFF.

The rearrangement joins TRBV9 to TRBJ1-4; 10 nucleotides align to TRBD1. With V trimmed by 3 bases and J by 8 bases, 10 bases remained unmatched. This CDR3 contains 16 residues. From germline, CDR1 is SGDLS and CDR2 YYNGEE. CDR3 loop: CASSGGGGQGREKLFF. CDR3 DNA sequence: TGTGCCAGCAGCGGCGGGGGGGGACAGGGGAGAGAAAAACTGTTTTTT.

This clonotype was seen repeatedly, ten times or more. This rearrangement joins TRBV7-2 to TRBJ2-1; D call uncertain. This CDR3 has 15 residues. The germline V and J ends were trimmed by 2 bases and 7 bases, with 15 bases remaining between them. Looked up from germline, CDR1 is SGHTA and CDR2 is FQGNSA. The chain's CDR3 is CASSLPLFQSNEQFF. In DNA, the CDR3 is TGTGCCAGCAGCTTACCCCTATTCCAGAGTAATGAGCAGTTCTTC.

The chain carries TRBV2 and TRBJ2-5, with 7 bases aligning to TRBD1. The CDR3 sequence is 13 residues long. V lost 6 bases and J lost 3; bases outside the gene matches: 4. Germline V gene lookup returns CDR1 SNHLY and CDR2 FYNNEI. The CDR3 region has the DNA TGTGCCAGCAGGGGACAGCACGAAGAGACCCAGTACTTC. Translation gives CASRGQHEETQYF.

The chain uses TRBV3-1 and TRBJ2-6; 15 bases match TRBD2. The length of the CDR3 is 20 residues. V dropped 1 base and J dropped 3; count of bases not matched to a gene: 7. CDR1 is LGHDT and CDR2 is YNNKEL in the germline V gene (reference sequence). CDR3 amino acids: CASSQALPGLAGGGANVLTF. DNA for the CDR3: TGTGCCAGCAGCCAAGCCCTTCCGGGACTAGCGGGAGGTGGGGCCAACGTCCTGACTTTC.

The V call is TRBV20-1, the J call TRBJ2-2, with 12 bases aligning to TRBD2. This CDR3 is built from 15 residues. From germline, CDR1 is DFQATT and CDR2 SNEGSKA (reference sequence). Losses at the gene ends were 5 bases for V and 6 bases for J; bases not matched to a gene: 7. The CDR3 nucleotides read TGCAGTGCTTTAAGACTAGCGGGAGTGGCCGGGGAGCTGTTTTTT. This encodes CSALRLAGVAGELFF.